What follows describes a single T cell receptor beta chain. Assay used: immunoSEQ multiplex PCR; TCRdb lists only in-frame clones, some missing. The sample has under 250,000 clones, under 85% seen once; the top ten hold around 2%. These data come from a study of blood T cell repertoires in COVID-19. Participants spanned ages 18 to 89 years and resided in fewer than 30 US areas. Each participant's cohort was designated according to participant-reported clinical history. The sequence derives from a man in his fifties or sixties who had recovered from COVID-19. Sequences were obtained from PBMCs or T cells enriched from blood (not recorded which).

The CDR3 DNA is TGCGCCAGCAGCTTGGGGGTGACAGGGGTTCAAGAGACCCAGTACTTC. The encoded protein is CASSLGVTGVQETQYF. The chain is built from TRBV5-1 and TRBJ2-5; TRBD1 matches 8 bases. Germline CDR1 reads SGHRS; CDR2 reads YFSETQ. The V and J ends lost 0 bases and 2 bases, in that order; junction bases with no gene match: 6. This CDR3 has 16 amino acids.